The T cell receptor (beta chain) described here comes from a study of cytomegalovirus exposure and HLA in healthy donors. Study background: Early release data held 85 million or so unique TCRs from HLA-typed donors. Study findings and constraints: Based on reports, TCR beta sequences accurately predicted HLA-A and HLA-B alleles for most subjects. Association with HLA alleles at 0.05 false discovery rate was found for around 17,000 TCR beta sequences in a later analysis.

Trimming took off 3 bases at V and 0 bases at J, with 6 bases between the two ends. This CDR3 comprises 14 residues. Germline lookup yields CDR1 MRHNA and CDR2 SNTAGT. The PCR employed 60 Vbeta primers together with 13 Jbeta primers. In the original processing: As a later analysis found, there were 80 million or so unique TCR beta chains, of which roughly 11 million were shared. Profiling relied on immunoSEQ multiplex PCR, and the TCRdb table lists in-frame clones only, not all of them. That table furnishes V, J and clone size, whereas the DNA furnished D and trimming. This sample carries some 150,000 clones, approximately 80% of them seen once, and the ten largest clones take about 3.8%. Points on this clone: What it recognizes is unknown.

This sequence joins TRBV6-4 and TRBJ1-3; D is ambiguous. Sequenced input: PBMCs. This TCR derives from a young man in good health and CMV-seropositive. The CDR3: CASSDTVSGNTIYF. The DNA for the CDR3 is TGTGCCAGCAGTGATACGGTCTCTGGAAACACCATATATTTT.